The clone carrying this TCR beta chain was seen ten or more times. Its antigen is unknown. This specimen belongs to a study of T cells in Graves' hyperthyroidism and ophthalmopathy. Pregnant or lactating patients were excluded, as were those with uncontrolled infection or other autoimmune disease. The germline V gene has CDR1 MNHEY and CDR2 SMNVEV (reference sequence). The CDR3 sequence is 14 residues long. V was cut by 5 bases and J by 7 bases, with 14 bases left in between. RNA transcripts were the template for amplifying TCR beta CDR3 regions. Researchers ran a first-round RT-PCR on the TCR CDR3 using the HTBI primer set. Each CDR3 protein gets one entry after TCRdb re-called the multiplex PCR reads with MiXCR. The table lists hundreds of thousands of distinct CDR3 sequences, about 14% of them singletons. Study results and limitations: Researchers found most expanded thyroid clonotypes above 0.001 in blood as well.

Sequenced: blood. The sequence was obtained from a woman between 45 and 60 years old with Graves' ophthalmopathy. The chain couples TRBV27 to TRBJ2-2; perhaps TRBD1 as D (6 bases). Written as DNA, the CDR3 is TGTGCCAGCAGTCCGCGACAGGTTGGCGGGGAGCTGTTTTTT. It is translated as CASSPRQVGGELFF.